Listed here are 25 T cell receptor beta chains from one sample, sequenced in a study of blood T cell repertoires in COVID-19. Produced via immunoSEQ multiplex PCR; TCRdb's table is partial and in-frame only. The profile shows around 340,000 clones, approximately 86% of them singletons. Sequencing used PBMCs or T cells enriched from blood (not recorded which). Source of these receptors: a woman aged 40 to 50 with acute COVID-19.

V and J are TRBV19 and TRBJ1-5, with a weak D call TRBD1 (6 bases). CDR1 LNHDA and CDR2 SQIVND come from the germline V gene (reference sequence). This CDR3 region has 16 residues. Trimming took off 3 bases at V and 6 bases at J, with 18 bases between the two ends. The CDR3 protein is CASSIRRGGVSQPQHF. In nucleotides, the CDR3 is TGTGCCAGTAGTATCCGCAGGGGTGGTGTCAGTCAGCCCCAGCATTTT.

The J gene is TRBJ1-2, the V gene TRBV5-6; D is ambiguous. Germline CDR1 reads SGHDT; CDR2 reads YYEEEE. V lost 2 bases and J 7 bases, leaving 12 bases between the germline ends. The CDR3 length is 13 residues. In DNA form, the CDR3 reads TGTGCCAGCAGCTTCTCGAGTCTCTCTGGCTACACCTTC. Its translation: CASSFSSLSGYTF.

CDR3 nucleotides: TGTGCCAGCAGCCAAGAACTGGGACAGTACCAAGAGACCCAGTACTTC. The encoded protein is CASSQELGQYQETQYF. The chain is built from TRBV4-2 and TRBJ2-5, with TRBD1 matching over 7 bases. CDR3 size: 16 residues. V lost 0 bases and J lost 0; bases outside the gene matches: 4. Germline V lookup: CDR1 LGHNA, CDR2 YNFKEQ.

This clone was found a few times. The rearrangement uses TRBV19 and TRBJ2-7; the match to TRBD1 covers 11 bases. V shed 6 bases and J 2 bases; nucleotides not matched to a gene: 3. The CDR3 covers 14 residues. Looked up from germline, CDR1 is LNHDA and CDR2 is SQIVND (reference sequence). CDR3 residues: CASSGQGAPYEQYF. The CDR3 nucleotides are TGTGCCAGTAGCGGACAGGGGGCACCCTACGAGCAGTACTTC.

The chain employs TRBV18 and TRBJ1-4; 8 nucleotides agree with TRBD1. This CDR3 has 14 amino acids. CDR1 and CDR2 from the germline V gene are KGHSH and LQKENI. V was pared by 4 bases and J by 8 bases, with 6 bases of the junction left unmatched. This chain's CDR3 is CASSQTTGAEKLFF. Written as DNA, the CDR3 is TGTGCCAGCTCACAAACGACAGGGGCCGAAAAACTGTTTTTT.

The chain couples TRBV11-2 to TRBJ1-5, with a possible D match to TRBD1 (5 bases). CDR3 length equals 13 residues. Germline values: CDR1 SGHAT, CDR2 FQNNGV. With 2 bases removed from V and 6 bases from J, the gap between germline ends came to 8 bases. The CDR3 sequence is CASSLPGGQPQHF. The CDR3 nucleotides read TGTGCCAGCAGCTTACCCGGGGGTCAGCCCCAGCATTTT.

The chain links TRBV5-5 to TRBJ2-7; TRBD1 matches at 7 bases. V was clipped by 4 bases and J by 3 bases; unmatched bases: 7. CDR3 length: 14 amino acids. Germline-derived CDR1 and CDR2 are SGHKS and YYEKEE (reference sequence). The CDR3 coding sequence is TGTGCCAGCAGCCCGAGGGCAGGGGGCTACGAGCAGTACTTC. As protein: CASSPRAGGYEQYF.

The chain employs TRBV5-8 and TRBJ2-5; no firm D call. V lost 5 bases, J lost 4 bases, and 9 bases lay in between. CDR1 is SGHTS, CDR2 YDEGEE, per germline. This CDR3 has 12 residues. CDR3 in DNA: TGTGCCAGCAGTTTCTCTCGAGAGACCCAGTACTTC. It encodes CASSFSRETQYF. Full variable domain (rest looked up from reference TRBV5-8 and TRBJ2-5): EAGVTQSPTHLIKTRGQQATLRCSPISGHTSVYWYQQALGLGLQFLLWYDEGEERNRGNFPPRFSGRQFPNYSSELNVNALELEDSALYLCASSFSRETQYFGPGTRLLVL.

The chain is built from TRBV28 and TRBJ2-7; 7 nucleotides line up with TRBD1. The germline gives CDR1 MDHEN, CDR2 SYDVKM. J gave up 0 bases and V 4 bases, and 3 bases lay outside the gene matches. This CDR3 contains 14 residues. CDR3 amino acids: CASSSGTVSYEQYF. In nucleotides, the CDR3 is TGTGCCAGCAGTTCCGGGACAGTCTCCTACGAGCAGTACTTC.

The chain uses TRBV6-5 and TRBJ2-5, with TRBD2 identical over 9 bases. Germline CDR1 is MNHEY and CDR2 is SVGAGI. Trimming cost V 6 bases and J 7 bases; bases outside gene matches: 12. This CDR3 comprises 15 residues. In nucleotides, the CDR3 is TGTGCCAGCAGCCCGGGACTAGCCACCCCAGGGACCCAGTACTTC. Its protein product is CASSPGLATPGTQYF.

The chain uses TRBV27 and TRBJ1-1; no clear D. Germline V CDR1 and CDR2: MNHEY, SMNVEV (reference sequence). V was cut by 7 bases and J by 0 bases, with 15 bases left in between. The CDR3 contains 15 residues. The CDR3 reads CASTLGGNLNTEAFF. The CDR3 DNA follows: TGTGCCAGCACCTTGGGAGGGAATTTGAACACTGAAGCTTTCTTT.

The V and J genes are TRBV6-5 and TRBJ1-4, with a possible D match to TRBD1 (5 bases). CDR3 length: 15 amino acids. V shed 2 bases and J shed 5 bases, with 12 bases lying between them. The germline V gene has CDR1 MNHEY and CDR2 SVGAGI. CDR3 residues: CASSYIGAGNEKLFF. The CDR3 DNA reads TGTGCCAGCAGTTACATTGGGGCAGGGAATGAAAAACTGTTTTTT.

This chain joins TRBV18 and TRBJ2-7; 8 bases align to TRBD1. CDR3 size: 15 residues. With V trimmed by 6 bases and J by 7 bases, 14 bases remained unmatched. CDR1 KGHSH and CDR2 LQKENI come from the germline V gene. CDR3 nucleotides: TGTGCCAGCTCCCAACTGACAGGGGCCGGCAATGAGCAGTACTTC. It specifies CASSQLTGAGNEQYF. Together with reference TRBV18 and TRBJ2-7, the CDR3 gives the full variable domain: NAGVMQNPRHLVRRRGQEARLRCSPMKGHSHVYWYRQLPEEGLKFMVYLQKENIIDESGMPKERFSAEFPKEGPSILRIQQVVRGDSAAYFCASSQLTGAGNEQYFGPGTRLTVT.

The chain couples TRBV6-2 or TRBV6-3 to TRBJ2-7; no clear D. V was cut by 6 bases and J by 0 bases, with 12 bases left in between. The CDR3 is 14 residues long. Germline V gene lookup returns CDR1 MNHEY and CDR2 SVGEGT. The CDR3 is CASSFSTPSYEQYF. The DNA of the CDR3 is TGTGCCAGCAGCTTTTCTACGCCCTCCTACGAGCAGTACTTC.

The J gene is TRBJ2-3, the V gene TRBV5-8; 10 nucleotides agree with TRBD1. Germline V lookup: CDR1 SGHTS, CDR2 YDEGEE. Trimming at V came to 4 bases and at J to 4 bases, leaving 9 bases not matched to a gene. The CDR3 extends over 16 amino acids. CDR3 protein: CASSVAWDRGSDTQYF. CDR3 DNA sequence: TGTGCCAGCAGCGTTGCCTGGGACAGGGGTTCAGATACGCAGTATTTT.

This clone was counted a single time. CDR3 DNA: TGTGCCAGCAGCCCCGAGTTTTTCCAGCCCCAGCATTTT. This sequence encodes CASSPEFFQPQHF. The chain joins TRBV7-2 to TRBJ1-5; unclear D gene. V lost 5 bases and J 7 bases, leaving 12 bases between the germline ends. Germline-derived CDR1 and CDR2 are SGHTA and FQGNSA. This CDR3 has 13 residues.

V usage is TRBV5-5 and J usage is TRBJ1-3; D ambiguous. The germline V gene encodes CDR1 SGHKS and CDR2 YYEKEE (reference sequence). The CDR3 length is 15 residues. V was pared by 4 bases and J by 0 bases, with 11 bases between. CDR3 sequence reads: CASSLGGFSGNTIYF. For the CDR3, the DNA is TGTGCCAGCAGCCTCGGCGGGTTCTCTGGAAACACCATATATTTT. Together with reference TRBV5-5 and TRBJ1-3, the CDR3 gives the full variable domain: DAGVTQSPTHLIKTRGQQVTLRCSPISGHKSVSWYQQVLGQGPQFIFQYYEKEERGRGNFPDRFSARQFPNYSSELNVNALLLGDSALYLCASSLGGFSGNTIYFGEGSWLTVV.

The chain combines TRBV4-2 with TRBJ1-2; D might be TRBD1 (6 bases). This CDR3 region has 17 residues. V lost 3 bases and J lost 4, with 21 bases in between. Germline assignment: CDR1 LGHNA and CDR2 YNFKEQ. The CDR3 loop reads CASSQELGTPSLYGYTF. CDR3 nucleotides: TGTGCCAGCAGCCAGGAACTCGGGACACCGAGTCTCTATGGCTACACCTTC.

This clone has only a few counts. The J gene is TRBJ2-7, the V gene TRBV19; TRBD1 agrees at 7 bases. Germline values: CDR1 LNHDA, CDR2 SQIVND (reference sequence). Unmatched junction bases numbered 7, after V lost 8 bases and J lost 6 bases. This CDR3 has 12 residues. CDR3 protein: CASSTGTREQYF. The CDR3 region has the DNA TGTGCCAGTTCGACAGGGACCCGCGAGCAGTACTTC.

The V and J genes are TRBV29-1 and TRBJ2-1, with TRBD1 as a possible D gene (6 bases). The CDR3 extends over 15 amino acids. V lost 4 bases to trimming and J lost 6 bases, with 19 bases between them. The germline V gene encodes CDR1 SQVTM and CDR2 ANQGSEA. CDR3 nucleotide sequence: TGCAGCGTTGTTCGGTCGAGACAGGCGAGCAATGAGCAGTTCTTC. This sequence encodes CSVVRSRQASNEQFF.

This clone was seen at least ten times. The V and J genes are TRBV28 and TRBJ1-4, with D maybe TRBD1 (5 bases). Trimming shortened V by 2 bases and J by 4 bases, and 17 bases separated the two germline ends. CDR3 size: 17 residues. Looked up from germline, CDR1 is MDHEN and CDR2 is SYDVKM. The CDR3 coding sequence is TGTGCCAGCAGTTTAATCGGGGGAAGGTTGAATAATGAAAAACTGTTTTTT. Encoded protein: CASSLIGGRLNNEKLFF.

This sequence joins TRBV19 and TRBJ1-1, with unresolved D. The CDR3 contains 14 residues. Trimming took 1 base from V and 6 from J, leaving 12 bases between them. Germline loops: CDR1 LNHDA, CDR2 SQIVND (reference sequence). Here the CDR3 reads CASSIGGGFAEAFF. CDR3 nucleotide sequence: TGTGCCAGTAGTATAGGAGGTGGGTTCGCTGAAGCTTTCTTT.

This chain joins TRBV9 and TRBJ2-3; 8 bases align to TRBD2. Germline V gives CDR1 SGDLS, CDR2 YYNGEE. The CDR3 loop spans 16 amino acids. V was pared by 3 bases and J by 4 bases, with 10 bases of the junction left unmatched. DNA of the CDR3: TGTGCCAGCAGCGCGCCCGGGACTAGAGTCGCAGATACGCAGTATTTT. Its protein is CASSAPGTRVADTQYF.

The chain carries TRBV24-1 and TRBJ1-5; 8 nucleotides line up with TRBD1. The CDR3 has 15 amino acids. Trimming at V came to 5 bases and at J to 2 bases, leaving 4 bases not matched to a gene. CDR1 and CDR2 from the germline V gene are KGHDR and SFDVKD. The CDR3 loop reads CATSATDRGNQPQHF. CDR3 sequence (DNA): TGTGCCACCAGTGCCACGGACAGGGGCAATCAGCCCCAGCATTTT.

The chain is built from TRBV7-3 and TRBJ1-2; perhaps TRBD1 as D (6 bases). V dropped 5 bases and J dropped 4 bases, with 23 bases sitting between them. This CDR3 has 17 amino acids. Germline V gene lookup returns CDR1 SGHTA and CDR2 FQGTGA. In DNA form, the CDR3 reads TGTGCCAGCAGCCTCGGGACATCAGGTGGAACGAGCTATGGCTACACCTTC. The encoded protein is CASSLGTSGGTSYGYTF. The variable domain in full, completed from reference TRBV7-3 and TRBJ1-2, reads GAGVSQTPSNKVTEKGKYVELRCDPISGHTALYWYRQSLGQGPEFLIYFQGTGAADDSGLPNDRFFAVRPEGSVSTLKIQRTERGDSAVYLCASSLGTSGGTSYGYTFGSGTRLTVV.